These 10 T cell receptor beta chains came from one sample sequenced in a study of blood T cell repertoires in COVID-19. Produced via immunoSEQ multiplex PCR; TCRdb's table is partial and in-frame only. This sample has about 200,000 clones, with around 86% found just once. Sequencing was done on a sample of peripheral blood. The receptor set was obtained from a man aged 60 to 75 who had recovered from COVID-19.

The chain joins TRBV5-1 to TRBJ2-1; 8 bases align to TRBD2. There are 15 residues in the CDR3. Germline assignment: CDR1 SGHRS and CDR2 YFSETQ. Losses at the gene ends were 0 bases for V and 8 bases for J; bases not matched to a gene: 7. CDR3: CASSLAGGQGDEQFF. The CDR3 region has the DNA TGCGCCAGCAGCTTGGCGGGGGGGCAAGGGGATGAGCAGTTCTTC.

Here the CDR3 DNA reads TGTGCCTGGAGTGTCCAGGTCGGATCACCCCTCCACTTT. The encoded protein is CAWSVQVGSPLHF. The chain employs TRBV30 and TRBJ1-6; D is uncertain. V was trimmed by 0 bases and J by 10 bases, leaving 10 bases between them. The CDR3 sequence is 13 residues long. The germline V gene has CDR1 GTSNPN and CDR2 SVGIG (reference sequence).

The sample holds a few counts of this clone. The J gene is TRBJ2-1, the V gene TRBV27; 7 bases align to TRBD2. Unmatched junction bases numbered 10, after V lost 7 bases and J lost 4 bases. Germline V CDR1 and CDR2: MNHEY, SMNVEV (reference sequence). The CDR3 extends over 15 amino acids. CDR3 nucleotide sequence: TGTGCCAGCAAGGCGGGAGCATCGGTGTACAATGAGCAGTTCTTC. This encodes CASKAGASVYNEQFF.

This clone appeared a single time. The chain links TRBV14 to TRBJ2-2; D may be TRBD2 (6 bases). The V gene's germline CDR1 is SGHDN and CDR2 FVKESK. The CDR3 spans 15 residues. V was pared by 1 base and J by 6 bases, with 12 bases between. Here the CDR3 reads CASSQGLRRAGELFF. The CDR3, as DNA: TGTGCCAGCAGCCAAGGACTTCGGAGGGCCGGGGAGCTGTTTTTT.

As for this clone: The sample holds other DNA sequences that translate to the same CDR3. The CDR3 sequence is CASSLAGGPYEQYF. The CDR3 nucleotides read TGTGCCAGCAGTTTAGCGGGAGGGCCCTACGAGCAGTACTTC. The V call is TRBV6-2 or TRBV6-3, the J call TRBJ2-7; TRBD2 matches at 11 bases. This CDR3 has 14 amino acids. CDR1 is MNHEY, CDR2 SVGEGT, per germline. The V and J ends lost 4 bases and 2 bases, in that order; junction bases with no gene match: 1.

This chain joins TRBV28 and TRBJ2-7; weak D call: TRBD2 (6 bases). Deletions cut 11 bases from V and 2 bases from J, with 16 bases between. The CDR3 spans 13 residues. From germline, CDR1 is MDHEN and CDR2 SYDVKM. The DNA of the CDR3 is TGTGCCGTTGAAGGAGGGTTGACCTACGAGCAGTACTTC. This sequence encodes CAVEGGLTYEQYF.

The chain recombines TRBV7-2 with TRBJ1-2, with 7 bases lining up with TRBD1. Germline V gene lookup returns CDR1 SGHTA and CDR2 FQGNSA. Trimming at V came to 0 bases and at J to 1 base, leaving 23 bases not matched to a gene. CDR3 size: 22 residues. CDR3 residues: CASSLAVMDLAGGKNINYGYTF. The CDR3 coding sequence is TGTGCCAGCAGCTTAGCGGTGATGGATCTGGCAGGGGGGAAGAATATTAACTATGGCTACACCTTC. The variable domain in full, with the rest retrieved from reference TRBV7-2 and TRBJ1-2, is GAGVSQSPSNKVTEKGKDVELRCDPISGHTALYWYRQSLGQGLEFLIYFQGNSAPDKSGLPSDRFSAERTGGSVSTLTIQRTQQEDSAVYLCASSLAVMDLAGGKNINYGYTFGSGTRLTVV.

The chain uses TRBV19 and TRBJ1-2, with 9 bases fitting TRBD1. Germline lookup yields CDR1 LNHDA and CDR2 SQIVND (reference sequence). This CDR3 has 13 amino acids. V shed 7 bases and J 4 bases; nucleotides not matched to a gene: 4. CDR3 amino acids: CASTPTGGYGYTF. CDR3 nucleotide sequence: TGTGCCAGTACCCCGACAGGGGGCTATGGCTACACCTTC.

This chain connects TRBV10-3 to TRBJ2-2, with D possibly TRBD2 on 5 matching bases. The germline V gene encodes CDR1 ENHRY and CDR2 SYGVKD. The CDR3 is 15 amino acids. The CDR3 protein is CAAAHREGQNGELFF. In DNA form, the CDR3 reads TGTGCTGCGGCGCATCGAGAGGGCCAAAACGGGGAGCTGTTTTTT.

The rearrangement links TRBV2 to TRBJ1-3, with TRBD1 matching 9 bases. CDR3 length: 14 amino acids. Per germline, CDR1 SNHLY and CDR2 FYNNEI. With 6 bases clipped from V and 4 bases from J, the junction kept 4 bases outside the gene matches. CDR3 sequence: CASRGDRAGNTIYF. CDR3 in DNA: TGTGCCAGCAGGGGGGACAGGGCAGGAAACACCATATATTTT.